The T cell receptor (beta chain) under discussion was sequenced for a study of T-cell reconstitution after alpha-beta-depleted transplantation in children. Unique molecular identifiers were built into the TCRbeta library. TCRdb re-analysed the PCR reads in MiXCR, keeping a single row per CDR3 protein. The table shows roughly 300,000 distinct CDR3 sequences, with about a tenth occurring only once. The CDR3 consists of 15 residues. Germline V CDR1 and CDR2: LGHNA, YSLEER. The V end lost 4 bases, the J end lost 0 bases, and 12 bases lay between the germline ends. This TCR was sampled from a human donor who donated a stem cell graft to a child with acute lymphoblastic leukemia. The specimen comprised PBMCs from the stem cell graft donor, sampled from the stem cell graft. The V call is TRBV4-3, the J call TRBJ2-5; no reliable D call. DNA for the CDR3: TGCGCCAGCAGCCGACACGACTTGTACCAAGAGACCCAGTACTTC. Translated: CASSRHDLYQETQYF.